This is a list of T cell receptor beta chains from one sample in a study of PD-L1 blockade in urothelial cancer. The repertoire was sequenced with immunoSEQ multiplex PCR; TCRdb's copy has only in-frame clones and lacks some. The sample has some 110,000 clones; approximately 90% are singletons. Here the sequenced sample was PBMCs, taken around atezolizumab (anti-PD-L1) treatment. The receptors here all came from a man in his sixties with urothelial cancer. Each CDR3 is given with its conserved first and last residue. A D gene is named only where the DNA matches it firmly. For some rows the clone size is stated as once, few or many, or as a class when expanded; others skip it.

V gene	D gene	clone size	J gene	CDR3 length	CDR3 DNA	CDR3 protein
TRBV11-2	NA	NA	TRBJ2-3	16	TGTGCCAGCAGCTTAGGGACGGGGAGTTTCACAGATACGCAGTATTTT	CASSLGTGSFTDTQYF
TRBV14	NA	NA	TRBJ1-1	12	TGTGCCAGCAGCCAAGATCGGCAGGGAGCTTTCTTT	CASSQDRQGAFF
TRBV5-1	TRBD1	NA	TRBJ1-2	14	TGCGCCAGCAGCGTGGGACAGGGGTCGTATGGCTACACCTTC	CASSVGQGSYGYTF
TRBV7-9	NA	NA	TRBJ2-2	15	TGTGCCAGCAGCTTACAGGGACTTGACACCGGGGAGCTGTTTTTT	CASSLQGLDTGELFF
TRBV28	NA	NA	TRBJ2-7	14	TGTGCCAGCACCCAATTGGTGGCTGGCTACGAGCAGTACTTC	CASTQLVAGYEQYF
TRBV4-1	NA	NA	TRBJ2-5	12	TGCGCCAGCAGAGGAGGGCGCGAGACCCAGTACTTC	CASRGGRETQYF
TRBV6-4	NA	NA	TRBJ2-3	15	TGTGCCAGCAGTGACACAGGGAAGAGCACAGATACGCAGTATTTT	CASSDTGKSTDTQYF
TRBV10-3	TRBD1	once	TRBJ2-1	14	TGTGCCATCAGTACCGGGACAGTATACAATGAGCAGTTCTTC	CAISTGTVYNEQFF
TRBV7-6	NA	NA	TRBJ2-7	13	TGTGCCAGCAGCCCCCACGGAGCCCGCGAGCAGTACTTC	CASSPHGAREQYF
TRBV19	NA	NA	TRBJ2-7	14	TGTGCCAGTAGTCCGGACTTTCCCAACTACGAGCAGTACTTC	CASSPDFPNYEQYF
TRBV27	NA	NA	TRBJ1-2	14	TGTGCCAGCAGACCGTGGGGGGTTAACTATGGCTACACCTTC	CASRPWGVNYGYTF
TRBV11-1	TRBD2	NA	TRBJ2-5	15	TGTGCCAGCAGCTTACTAGCGGGGGAACAGGGGACCCAGTACTTC	CASSLLAGEQGTQYF
TRBV5-4	NA	once	TRBJ1-2	14	TGTGCCAGCAGCCTCGGGCAGGGAAACTATGGCTACACCTTC	CASSLGQGNYGYTF